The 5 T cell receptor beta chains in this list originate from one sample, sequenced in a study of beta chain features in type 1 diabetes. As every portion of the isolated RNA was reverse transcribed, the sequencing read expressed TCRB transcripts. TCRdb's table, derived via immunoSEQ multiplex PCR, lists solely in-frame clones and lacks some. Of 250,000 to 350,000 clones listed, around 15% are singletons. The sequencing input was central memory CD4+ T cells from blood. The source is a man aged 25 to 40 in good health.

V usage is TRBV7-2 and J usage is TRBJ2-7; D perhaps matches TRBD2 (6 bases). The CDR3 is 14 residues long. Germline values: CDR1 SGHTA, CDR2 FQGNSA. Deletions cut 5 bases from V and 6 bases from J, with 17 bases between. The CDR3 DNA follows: TGTGCCAGCAGCCTTCCCGGGACTCTACGCGAGCAGTACTTC. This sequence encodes CASSLPGTLREQYF.

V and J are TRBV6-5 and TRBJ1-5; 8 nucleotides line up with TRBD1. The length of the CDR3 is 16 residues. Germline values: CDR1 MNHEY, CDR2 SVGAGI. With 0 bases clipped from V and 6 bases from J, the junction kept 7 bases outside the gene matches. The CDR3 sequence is CASSYSLTGVGQPQHF. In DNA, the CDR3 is TGTGCCAGCAGTTACTCTTTGACAGGGGTGGGTCAGCCCCAGCATTTT.

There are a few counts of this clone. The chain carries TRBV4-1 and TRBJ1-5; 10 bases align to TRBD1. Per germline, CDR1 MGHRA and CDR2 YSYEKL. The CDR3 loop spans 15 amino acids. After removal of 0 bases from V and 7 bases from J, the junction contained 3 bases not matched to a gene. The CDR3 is CASSQETGGGQPQHF. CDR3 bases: TGCGCCAGCAGCCAAGAGACAGGGGGCGGGCAGCCCCAGCATTTT.

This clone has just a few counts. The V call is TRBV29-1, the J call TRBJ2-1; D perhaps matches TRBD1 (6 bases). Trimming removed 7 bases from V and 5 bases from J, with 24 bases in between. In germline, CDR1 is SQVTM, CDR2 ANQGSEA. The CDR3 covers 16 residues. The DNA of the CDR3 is TGCAGCGCCCGCAACCATCAACTTCACAGGGACAATGAGCAGTTCTTC. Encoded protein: CSARNHQLHRDNEQFF.

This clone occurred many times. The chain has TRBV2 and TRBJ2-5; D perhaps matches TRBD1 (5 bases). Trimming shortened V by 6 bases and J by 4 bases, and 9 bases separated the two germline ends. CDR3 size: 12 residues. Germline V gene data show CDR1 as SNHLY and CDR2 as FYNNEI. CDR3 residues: CASRPQGETQYF. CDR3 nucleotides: TGTGCCAGCAGACCGCAGGGAGAGACCCAGTACTTC.